The 15 T cell receptor beta chains listed next were all sequenced from one sample in a study of blood T cell repertoires in COVID-19. The assay was immunoSEQ multiplex PCR, and TCRdb's table has in-frame clones only and misses some. Among about 280,000 clones listed, around nine tenths were seen once. Sequencing was performed on peripheral blood. Every receptor here comes from a woman aged 25 to 39 with COVID-19, enrolled during active disease.

Here the CDR3 reads CASSQAPSGVRGTQYF. The CDR3 DNA is TGTGCCAGCAGCCAAGCGCCCAGCGGGGTGCGCGGGACCCAGTACTTC. The chain joins TRBV3-1 (or the pseudogene TRBV3-2) to TRBJ2-5, with 7 bases matching TRBD2. The ends lost 1 base at V and 7 bases at J; junction bases unmatched: 12. The CDR3 consists of 16 residues. Germline CDR1 reads LGHDT; CDR2 reads YNNKEL (reference sequence).

V gene TRBV11-3 combines with J gene TRBJ2-1; TRBD2 matches at 12 bases. Germline-derived CDR1 and CDR2 are SGHNT and YENEEA. This CDR3 spans 15 amino acids. J gave up 3 bases and V 5 bases, and 2 bases lay outside the gene matches. In DNA, the CDR3 is TGTGCCAGCAGCAAACTAGCGGGGGGCTACAATGAGCAGTTCTTC. The encoded protein is CASSKLAGGYNEQFF. The complete variable domain, with remaining parts taken from reference TRBV11-3 and TRBJ2-1, reads EAGVVQSPRYKIIEKKQPVAFWCNPISGHNTLYWYLQNLGQGPELLIRYENEEAVDDSQLPKDRFSAERLKGVDSTLKIQPAELGDSAVYLCASSKLAGGYNEQFFGPGTRLTVL.

The V call is TRBV6-5, the J call TRBJ1-2; weak D call: TRBD1 (6 bases). Trimming took 6 bases from V and 5 from J, leaving 19 bases between them. The germline V gene has CDR1 MNHEY and CDR2 SVGAGI. The CDR3 length is 15 residues. The CDR3 DNA follows: TGTGCCAGCAGACGAGTTGACAGGCGGCTATATGGCTACACCTTC. It codes for CASRRVDRRLYGYTF.

This sequence joins TRBV27 and TRBJ2-7; 10 bases align to TRBD2. The junction had 7 bases not matched to a gene; V was cut back by 2 bases and J by 3 bases. The CDR3 runs to 16 residues. Per the germline V gene, CDR1 is MNHEY and CDR2 is SMNVEV (reference sequence). The CDR3 bases are TGTGCCAGCAGTTTACGGCTAGCGGGGGCCTACTACGAGCAGTACTTC. Translating gives CASSLRLAGAYYEQYF.

This CDR3 reads CASSVLQGSWTEAFF. DNA of the CDR3: TGTGCCAGCAGCGTTCTTCAGGGGAGTTGGACTGAAGCTTTCTTT. V and J are TRBV9 and TRBJ1-1; a possible D gene is TRBD1 (6 bases). CDR3 length equals 15 residues. V dropped 2 bases and J dropped 5 bases, with 16 bases sitting between them. CDR1 is SGDLS and CDR2 is YYNGEE in the germline V gene.

The gene calls are TRBV24-1 and TRBJ2-1, with 11 bases matching TRBD2. The germline CDR1 and CDR2 sequences are KGHDR and SFDVKD. The V and J ends lost 4 bases and 8 bases, in that order; junction bases with no gene match: 6. There are 15 residues in the CDR3. In DNA, the CDR3 is TGTGCCACCAGTGACCCTACTAGCGGGGGAGATGAGCAGTTCTTC. This codes for CATSDPTSGGDEQFF.

This sequence joins TRBV4-2 and TRBJ2-5; possibly TRBD2 for D (6 bases). Germline V gene sequence: CDR1 LGHNA, CDR2 YNFKEQ. The CDR3 has 17 residues. V dropped 0 bases and J dropped 5 bases, with 19 bases sitting between them. The CDR3 protein is CASSQDRGMAGRETQYF. DNA of the CDR3: TGTGCCAGCAGCCAAGATCGGGGGATGGCAGGGAGGGAGACCCAGTACTTC.

The count of this clone is one. The CDR3 is CASTTGVRGETQYF. The CDR3 DNA reads as TGTGCCAGCACGACAGGGGTAAGGGGAGAGACCCAGTACTTC. This rearrangement joins TRBV11-2 to TRBJ2-5; 8 nucleotides align to TRBD1. CDR1 is SGHAT, CDR2 FQNNGV, per germline. V lost 7 bases, J lost 4 bases, and 8 bases stayed unmatched. The CDR3 covers 14 residues. The complete variable domain, with remaining parts taken from reference TRBV11-2 and TRBJ2-5, reads EAGVAQSPRYKIIEKRQSVAFWCNPISGHATLYWYQQILGQGPKLLIQFQNNGVVDDSQLPKDRFSAERLKGVDSTLKIQPAKLEDSAVYLCASTTGVRGETQYFGPGTRLLVL.

This chain links TRBV6-7 with TRBJ1-5; D gene uncertain. TRBV6-7 is an open reading frame whose function is uncertain. Trimming cost V 8 bases and J 7 bases, with 6 bases left between them. The length of the CDR3 is 10 residues. The CDR3 reads CASLVQPQHF. In DNA form, the CDR3 reads TGTGCCAGCTTAGTGCAGCCCCAGCATTTT.

The genes are TRBV19 and TRBJ2-1, with 8 bases matching TRBD2. Trimming removed 0 bases from V and 8 bases from J; junction bases left unmatched: 6. CDR1 LNHDA and CDR2 SQIVND come from the germline V gene (reference sequence). This CDR3 is 15 amino acids long. CDR3 DNA: TGTGCCAGTAGTATAGAGCGGGGGGCCGAGGATGAGCAGTTCTTC. Translating gives CASSIERGAEDEQFF.

The chain has TRBV5-1 and TRBJ2-2; tentatively, D is TRBD2 (6 bases). CDR3 length: 14 residues. CDR1 is SGHRS and CDR2 is YFSETQ in the germline V gene. The V and J ends lost 7 bases and 0 bases respectively, with 10 bases between them. CDR3 DNA sequence: TGCGCCAGCTCCGGACTATCGAACACCGGGGAGCTGTTTTTT. Translating it yields CASSGLSNTGELFF.

This chain links TRBV18 with TRBJ1-4; 7 bases are a match to TRBD1. The V gene end was trimmed by 6 bases and the J gene end by 2 bases; junction bases not matched to a gene: 3. CDR1 and CDR2 from the germline V gene are KGHSH and LQKENI. The CDR3 has 14 amino acids. The CDR3 DNA reads TGTGCCAGCTCGTCGACAGGGACTAATGAAAAACTGTTTTTT. It is translated as CASSSTGTNEKLFF.

This chain links TRBV12-3 or TRBV12-4 with TRBJ1-6, with D uncertain. The CDR3 is 13 residues long. Trimming took off 6 bases at V and 10 bases at J, with 13 bases between the two ends. CDR3 sequence reads: CASRSTADSPLHF. In DNA, the CDR3 is TGTGCCAGCAGATCCACAGCGGACTCACCCCTCCACTTT.

The chain carries TRBV2 and TRBJ1-2, with TRBD1 matching over 9 bases. The CDR3 is made up of 16 amino acids. CDR1 is SNHLY and CDR2 is FYNNEI in the germline V gene. V lost 0 bases, J lost 2 bases, and 4 bases stayed unmatched. CDR3 nucleotide sequence: TGTGCCAGCAGTGAAGCGGGACAGGGAGGAAACTATGGCTACACCTTC. Encoded protein: CASSEAGQGGNYGYTF.

The sample holds a few counts of this clone. The chain couples TRBV6-4 to TRBJ2-2; D call uncertain. The CDR3 spans 14 residues. V lost 4 bases and J 2 bases, leaving 8 bases between the germline ends. The germline V gene has CDR1 MRHNA and CDR2 SNTAGT. The CDR3 sequence: CASSVLGNTGELFF. DNA of the CDR3: TGTGCCAGCAGTGTTCTAGGAAACACCGGGGAGCTGTTTTTT.